This entry lists 10 T cell receptor beta chains sequenced from one sample in a study of blood T cell repertoires in COVID-19. The method was immunoSEQ multiplex PCR; TCRdb's version includes in-frame clones alone and lacks a portion of them. In the table there are approximately 150,000 clones, roughly 87% of which are singletons. Sequencing was done on a sample of peripheral blood. The receptors originated from a woman between 65 and 79 years old with acute or convalescent COVID-19.

J is TRBJ1-5 and V is TRBV24-1, with D possibly matching TRBD1 (6 bases). V was pared by 7 bases and J by 3 bases, with 12 bases between. This CDR3 spans 14 amino acids. Germline assignment: CDR1 KGHDR and CDR2 SFDVKD. The chain's CDR3 is CATSRGAVNQPQHF. The CDR3 DNA reads TGTGCCACCAGCCGGGGGGCGGTCAATCAGCCCCAGCATTTT.

The chain carries TRBV18 and TRBJ1-5; D not resolved. CDR1 is KGHSH and CDR2 is LQKENI in the germline V gene. V shed 3 bases and J shed 5 bases, with 11 bases lying between them. The CDR3 extends over 14 amino acids. CDR3 bases: TGTGCCAGCTCACCTCCAGGTGGATATCAGCCCCAGCATTTT. It yields the protein CASSPPGGYQPQHF. The full variable domain, completed using reference TRBV18 and TRBJ1-5, is NAGVMQNPRHLVRRRGQEARLRCSPMKGHSHVYWYRQLPEEGLKFMVYLQKENIIDESGMPKERFSAEFPKEGPSILRIQQVVRGDSAAYFCASSPPGGYQPQHFGDGTRLSIL.

The V and J genes are TRBV2 and TRBJ1-5, with TRBD1 as a possible D gene (6 bases). Looked up from germline, CDR1 is SNHLY and CDR2 is FYNNEI. Trimming shortened V by 3 bases and J by 7 bases, and 13 bases separated the two germline ends. This CDR3 spans 14 amino acids. CDR3 bases: TGTGCCAGCAGTGAGCGCAGGGGTGGACAGCCCCAGCATTTT. It translates to CASSERRGGQPQHF.

The sample holds one count of this clone. J is TRBJ1-2 and V is TRBV4-1, with D possibly matching TRBD1 (5 bases). This CDR3 has 19 residues. V was trimmed by 1 base and J by 6 bases, leaving 27 bases between them. Germline V gene lookup returns CDR1 MGHRA and CDR2 YSYEKL. CDR3 loop: CASSQVSLASGAIRNGYTF. The DNA of the CDR3 is TGCGCCAGCAGCCAAGTCTCTCTCGCTAGCGGGGCCATCCGGAATGGCTACACCTTC.

The chain is built from TRBV28 and TRBJ1-6; 8 bases align to TRBD1. Germline V lookup: CDR1 MDHEN, CDR2 SYDVKM. The CDR3 length is 17 residues. Trimming took 4 bases from V and 7 from J; bases not matched to a gene: 12. CDR3 amino acids: CASSSPRRQGRNSPLHF. Written as DNA, the CDR3 is TGTGCCAGCAGTTCACCCCGTCGACAGGGGAGGAATTCACCCCTCCACTTT.

This chain joins TRBV28 and TRBJ1-5; the match to TRBD1 covers 11 bases. The CDR3 spans 17 residues. Looked up from germline, CDR1 is MDHEN and CDR2 is SYDVKM. V shed 6 bases, J shed 4 bases, and the junction held 11 bases outside the gene matches. Written as DNA, the CDR3 is TGTGCCAGCAGCTTCAGGGGACAGGGGGGAAAAAATCAGCCCCAGCATTTT. As protein: CASSFRGQGGKNQPQHF.

This chain joins TRBV7-3 and TRBJ1-2; 10 nucleotides line up with TRBD1. Trimming at V came to 0 bases and at J to 4 bases, leaving 2 bases not matched to a gene. The CDR3 consists of 15 residues. The germline V gene has CDR1 SGHTA and CDR2 FQGTGA. Written as DNA, the CDR3 is TGTGCCAGCAGCTTAACCGGGACAGGGGCCTATGGCTACACCTTC. Translated: CASSLTGTGAYGYTF.

V usage is TRBV2 and J usage is TRBJ2-1; D is uncertain. Trimming removed 6 bases from V and 0 bases from J, with 9 bases in between. Germline-derived CDR1 and CDR2 are SNHLY and FYNNEI. The CDR3 runs to 14 residues. The CDR3, as DNA: TGTGCCAGCAGAGAGGATAGCTCCTACAATGAGCAGTTCTTC. Translated: CASREDSSYNEQFF.

The genes are TRBV7-9 and TRBJ1-1; TRBD1 matches at 8 bases. The trim removed 5 bases at V and 4 bases at J, leaving 15 bases unmatched. This CDR3 contains 17 residues. Germline lookup yields CDR1 SEHNR and CDR2 FQNEAQ (reference sequence). The CDR3 region has the DNA TGTGCCAGCAGCCCCGACAGGGGATTGGATATGGGCACTGAAGCTTTCTTT. This codes for CASSPDRGLDMGTEAFF.

The count of this clone is one. The chain uses TRBV2 and TRBJ1-6; D unresolved. Per the germline V gene, CDR1 is SNHLY and CDR2 is FYNNEI. The CDR3 is 13 residues long. Trimming cost V 6 bases and J 6 bases, with 9 bases left between them. The CDR3 nucleotides are TGTGCCAGCAGCGGTCCACCTAATTCACCCCTCCACTTT. Translating gives CASSGPPNSPLHF.